This TCR beta chain was sequenced during a study of blood T cells in healthy people across ages. Overall study results and limits: Conclusively comparing naive with antigen-experienced cells was impossible with unsorted PBMCs. A roughly linear age-dependent decrease characterized TCR beta diversity per million T cells.

A second about 7 to 12 cycle PCR used barcoded and J-beta primers. Using its own MiXCR run on the 5' RACE reads, TCRdb lists one record per CDR3 protein. There are some 700,000 distinct CDR3 sequences in the sample; more than 40% occur only once, and roughly 19% lies in the top ten. The table lists this clonotype with a few counts. Antigen specificity is unknown. V was shortened by 4 bases and J by 1 base, with 7 bases between the two germline ends. Germline V CDR1 and CDR2: WNHNN, SYGVQD (reference sequence). The CDR3 has 14 amino acids. Per sample, no less than 5.5 micrograms of total RNA were extracted.

Material: blood. V is TRBV10-1 and J is TRBJ2-2; D is unclear. The TCR was taken from a woman aged 60-70 years in good health. CDR3 loop: CASSVSLNTGELFF. CDR3 in DNA: TGCGCCAGCAGTGTTAGCCTGAACACCGGGGAGCTGTTTTTT.